This TCR beta chain was profiled in a study of T cell responses to AZD1222 COVID-19 vaccine. Assay used: immunoSEQ multiplex PCR; TCRdb lists only in-frame clones, some missing. The sample records some 130,000 clones, around 90% being singletons. This TCR was sampled from an adult in good health. Specimen: peripheral blood, collected on day 0 of AZD1222 vaccination.

CDR3 nucleotides: TGTGCCAGCAGGGTCGGGACAGTCCAAGAGACCCAGTACTTC. Translated: CASRVGTVQETQYF. The chain has TRBV6-5 and TRBJ2-5, with 7 bases aligning to TRBD1. The CDR3 is made up of 14 amino acids. The germline CDR1 and CDR2 sequences are MNHEY and SVGAGI. With V trimmed by 6 bases and J by 1 base, 5 bases remained unmatched.